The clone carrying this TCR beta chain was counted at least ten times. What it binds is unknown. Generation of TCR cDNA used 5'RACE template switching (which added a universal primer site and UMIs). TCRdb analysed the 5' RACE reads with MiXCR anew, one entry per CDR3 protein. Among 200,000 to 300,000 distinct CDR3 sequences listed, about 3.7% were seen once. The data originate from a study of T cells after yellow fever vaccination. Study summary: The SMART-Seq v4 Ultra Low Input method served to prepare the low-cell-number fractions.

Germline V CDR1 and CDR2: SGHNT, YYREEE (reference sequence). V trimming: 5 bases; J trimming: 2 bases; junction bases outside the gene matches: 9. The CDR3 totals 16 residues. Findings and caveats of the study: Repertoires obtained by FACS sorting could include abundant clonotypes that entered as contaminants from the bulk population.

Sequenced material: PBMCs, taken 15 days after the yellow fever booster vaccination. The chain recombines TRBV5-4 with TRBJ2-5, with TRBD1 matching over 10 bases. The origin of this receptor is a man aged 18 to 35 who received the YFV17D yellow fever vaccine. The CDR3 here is CASRAKTGQGQETQYF. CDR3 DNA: TGTGCCAGCAGAGCAAAGACGGGACAGGGGCAAGAGACCCAGTACTTC.